This entry lists 30 T cell receptor beta chains sequenced from one sample in a study of response to subunit inactivated influenza vaccine. One entry per CDR3 protein, called by TCRdb with MiXCR from the RT-PCR reads. Here the sample spans 590,000 or so distinct CDR3 sequences, about 15% being singletons. The source material was PBMCs from blood, sampled roughly 15 days before vaccination. The source of these receptors is a man over 45 who received an inactivated influenza vaccine.

V usage is TRBV9 and J usage is TRBJ2-7; tentatively, D is TRBD1 or TRBD2 (5 bases each). This CDR3 has 12 residues. CDR1 is SGDLS and CDR2 is YYNGEE in the germline V gene. V was pared by 3 bases and J by 3 bases, with 7 bases between. In DNA, the CDR3 is TGTGCCAGCAGCGGGGACGACTACGAGCAGTACTTC. It encodes CASSGDDYEQYF.

The chain is built from TRBV28 and TRBJ1-2; tentatively, D is TRBD1 (5 bases). Germline lookup yields CDR1 MDHEN and CDR2 SYDVKM. V shed 3 bases and J shed 4 bases, with 12 bases lying between them. The CDR3 has 14 residues. The CDR3 nucleotides are TGTGCCAGCAGTTTCGGGGACTCGGGCTATGGCTACACCTTC. This translates into CASSFGDSGYGYTF.

This clonotype was counted only a few times. The V gene is TRBV3-1, the J gene TRBJ2-3; tentatively, D is TRBD1 or TRBD2 (6 bases each). Germline assignment: CDR1 LGHDT and CDR2 YNNKEL (reference sequence). There are 16 residues in the CDR3. The V and J ends lost 1 base and 1 base respectively, with 12 bases between them. DNA of the CDR3: TGTGCCAGCAGCCAAGGAGCTGGGGGGCGCACAGATACGCAGTATTTT. Amino acid sequence: CASSQGAGGRTDTQYF.

Comments on this clonotype: A much bigger clone sits one base away, suggesting this may be a read error. This sequence joins TRBV20-1 and TRBJ2-5, with D maybe TRBD2 (5 bases). This CDR3 region has 13 residues. Germline lookup yields CDR1 DFQATT and CDR2 SNEGSKA (reference sequence). CDR3 nucleotide sequence: TGCAGTGCAATCCGGGGTCCCCAAGAGACCCAGTGCTTC. Translating it yields CSAIRGPQETQCF.

There are a few counts of this clonotype. The chain recombines TRBV7-9 with TRBJ1-1, with D perhaps matching TRBD1 (5 bases). V lost 5 bases and J lost 6, with 25 bases in between. Germline values: CDR1 SEHNR, CDR2 FQNEAQ (reference sequence). The CDR3 length is 17 residues. The CDR3 region has the DNA TGTGCCAGCAGCCCAGCAGGAGGGGTTGGGTCCCCCGCTGAAGCTTTCTTT. Its translation is CASSPAGGVGSPAEAFF.

In its sample, this clonotype was seen many times. The chain carries TRBV4-3 and TRBJ2-1; D gene unclear. CDR1 LGHNA and CDR2 YSLEER come from the germline V gene. The CDR3 spans 17 residues. The V end lost 0 bases, the J end lost 0 bases, and 12 bases lay between the germline ends. The CDR3, as DNA: TGCGCCAGCAGCCAAGATCTTGGGTTAAGCTCCTACAATGAGCAGTTCTTC. Residues: CASSQDLGLSSYNEQFF.

This clonotype turned up a few times. The gene calls are TRBV12-3 or TRBV12-4 and TRBJ1-1; possible D gene TRBD1, 6 bases. The V end lost 3 bases, the J end lost 5 bases, and 10 bases lay between the germline ends. The CDR3 is 13 residues long. CDR3 region: CASSFGQPTEAFF. For the CDR3, the DNA is TGTGCCAGCAGTTTCGGACAGCCGACTGAAGCTTTCTTT.

This clonotype occurred a few times. The rearrangement joins TRBV5-6 to TRBJ2-3; TRBD2 agrees at 11 bases. The CDR3 consists of 15 residues. After removal of 4 bases from V and 5 bases from J, the junction contained 6 bases not matched to a gene. CDR1 and CDR2 from the germline V gene are SGHDT and YYEEEE. The CDR3 reads CASSKLAGVVDTQYF. CDR3 nucleotide sequence: TGTGCCAGCAGCAAACTAGCGGGAGTGGTAGATACGCAGTATTTT.

This clonotype was observed a few times. The gene calls are TRBV4-3 and TRBJ1-3; D unclear. This CDR3 is 15 amino acids long. Trimming removed 1 base from V and 0 bases from J, with 7 bases in between. Germline V gene data show CDR1 as LGHNA and CDR2 as YSLEER. CDR3 in DNA: TGCGCCAGCAGCCAAGGGCAGCTCTCTGGAAACACCATATATTTT. Protein: CASSQGQLSGNTIYF.

The gene calls are TRBV7-3 and TRBJ2-2; no reliable D call. V was cut by 8 bases and J by 6 bases, with 16 bases left in between. CDR1 SGHTA and CDR2 FQGTGA come from the germline V gene. This CDR3 has 14 residues. The CDR3 here is CASARTPPAGELFF. CDR3 coding DNA: TGTGCCAGCGCCCGGACCCCTCCGGCCGGGGAGCTGTTTTTT.

This clonotype was recorded at least ten times. This chain connects TRBV3-1 to TRBJ1-1; D uncertain. V lost 4 bases to trimming and J lost 1 base, with 10 bases between them. This CDR3 comprises 14 residues. Germline CDR1 reads LGHDT; CDR2 reads YNNKEL (reference sequence). For the CDR3, the DNA is TGTGCCAGCAGCCCATTCAGCGGGAACACTGAAGCTTTCTTT. Encoded protein: CASSPFSGNTEAFF.

At least ten counts were recorded for this clonotype. V gene TRBV4-1 combines with J gene TRBJ1-2; no clear D. Germline CDR1 reads MGHRA; CDR2 reads YSYEKL. The CDR3 contains 16 residues. Deletions cut 3 bases from V and 0 bases from J, with 14 bases between. The CDR3 sequence is CASSQYSSGSNYGYTF. The CDR3 region has the DNA TGCGCCAGCAGCCAGTACTCCAGCGGGTCTAACTATGGCTACACCTTC.

This clonotype was seen a handful of times. The rearrangement joins TRBV5-6 to TRBJ2-1; D tentatively fits TRBD1 or TRBD2 (5 bases each). CDR1 is SGHDT and CDR2 is YYEEEE in the germline V gene. V lost 2 bases, J lost 8 bases, and 14 bases lay in between. The CDR3 spans 14 residues. The CDR3 sequence is CASSFFRDADEQFF. CDR3 sequence (DNA): TGTGCCAGCAGCTTCTTTCGGGACGCGGATGAGCAGTTCTTC.

This clonotype was counted at least ten times. J is TRBJ2-1 and V is TRBV21-1; TRBD1 is the table's D call, not checked against the DNA. TRBV21-1 is marked as a pseudogene. The CDR3 is 16 amino acids. CDR3 nucleotides: TGTGCCAGCAGCAAAGGGGCGGGGAACTCCTACAATGAGCAGTTCTTC. Protein product: CASSKGAGNSYNEQFF.

This clonotype was seen ten or more times. The chain employs TRBV14 and TRBJ1-1, with TRBD1 matching 7 bases. The CDR3 has 14 amino acids. Germline loops: CDR1 SGHDN, CDR2 FVKESK. J lost 0 bases, V lost 5 bases, and 3 bases had no gene match. The CDR3 reads CASSSRGMNTEAFF. The CDR3 DNA reads as TGTGCCAGCAGCTCCAGGGGGATGAACACTGAAGCTTTCTTT. The whole variable domain, remainder taken from reference TRBV14 and TRBJ1-1, is EAGVTQFPSHSVIEKGQTVTLRCDPISGHDNLYWYRRVMGKEIKFLLHFVKESKQDESGMPNNRFLAERTGGTYSTLKVQPAELEDSGVYFCASSSRGMNTEAFFGQGTRLTVV.

Here the CDR3 reads CASSYRDYLGNNEQFF. As DNA, the CDR3 is TGTGCCAGCAGTTACCGGGACTACCTGGGGAACAATGAGCAGTTCTTC. The rearrangement joins TRBV6-2 or TRBV6-3 to TRBJ2-1, with 7 nucleotides matching TRBD2. The J segment lost 5 bases and the V segment lost 2 bases, leaving 9 bases of the junction unmatched. The CDR3 sequence is 16 residues long. Germline loops: CDR1 MNHEY, CDR2 SVGEGT.

This clonotype was detected a few times. In nucleotides, the CDR3 is TGCAGCGCCCGGTTTAGGAGGGTGACAGATACGCAGTATTTT. It yields the protein CSARFRRVTDTQYF. J is TRBJ2-3 and V is TRBV29-1; D possibly corresponds to TRBD2 (6 bases). With 7 bases removed from V and 3 bases from J, the gap between germline ends came to 17 bases. The germline V gene encodes CDR1 SQVTM and CDR2 ANQGSEA. There are 14 residues in the CDR3.

The chain has TRBV2 and TRBJ2-7, with D hard to call. The CDR3 consists of 13 residues. Germline V CDR1 and CDR2: SNHLY, FYNNEI. V lost 4 bases, J lost 2 bases, and 9 bases lay in between. CDR3 in amino acids: CASSVQLTYEQYF. The CDR3, as DNA: TGTGCCAGCAGTGTCCAGCTTACCTACGAGCAGTACTTC.

This clonotype has a handful of counts. This sequence joins TRBV15 and TRBJ2-7, with TRBD1 identical over 9 bases. The CDR3 loop spans 14 amino acids. Unmatched junction bases numbered 5, after V lost 1 base and J lost 7 bases. Looked up from germline, CDR1 is LNHNV and CDR2 is YYDKDF (reference sequence). The CDR3 DNA reads as TGTGCCACCAGCAGAGGACAGGGGGTGAGGGAGCAGTACTTC. Protein sequence: CATSRGQGVREQYF.

The V call is TRBV12-3 or TRBV12-4, the J call TRBJ2-1; the D gene could be TRBD1 or TRBD2 (5 bases each). V lost 3 bases and J 6 bases, leaving 18 bases between the germline ends. This CDR3 region has 16 residues. In nucleotides, the CDR3 is TGTGCCAGCAGTTTTACGGGCGGGTGGGGCGGCAATGAGCAGTTCTTC. This translates into CASSFTGGWGGNEQFF.

This clonotype showed up just a few times. The chain employs TRBV20-1 and TRBJ2-7; D ambiguous. Per germline, CDR1 DFQATT and CDR2 SNEGSKA (reference sequence). Deletions cut 0 bases from V and 4 bases from J, with 4 bases between. The CDR3 covers 11 residues. CDR3 bases: TGCAGTGCTAGAGATCATTACGAGCAGTACTTC. Protein: CSARDHYEQYF.

This clonotype appeared a few times. The J gene is TRBJ2-7, the V gene TRBV20-1; D is unclear. V was shortened by 6 bases and J by 3 bases, with 15 bases between the two germline ends. There are 13 residues in the CDR3. Germline V gene data show CDR1 as DFQATT and CDR2 as SNEGSKA (reference sequence). The CDR3 sequence is CSAAAAPVYEQYF. The CDR3 nucleotides are TGCAGTGCCGCTGCCGCCCCGGTCTACGAGCAGTACTTC.

This clonotype was picked up a small number of times. The chain carries TRBV5-1 and TRBJ1-1; a possible D gene is TRBD1 (5 bases). Germline V gene lookup returns CDR1 SGHRS and CDR2 YFSETQ. V lost 0 bases to trimming and J lost 5 bases, with 14 bases between them. The CDR3 covers 15 residues. This CDR3 reads CASSLAQGMGTEAFF. In nucleotides, the CDR3 is TGCGCCAGCAGCTTGGCCCAGGGTATGGGGACTGAAGCTTTCTTT.

There are a few counts of this clonotype. This rearrangement joins TRBV7-8 to TRBJ1-2, with TRBD1 matching over 9 bases. This CDR3 is built from 14 residues. Germline V lookup: CDR1 SGHVS, CDR2 FQNEAQ. Trimming at V came to 5 bases and at J to 4 bases, leaving 5 bases not matched to a gene. CDR3: CASSKDRGGYGYTF. As DNA, the CDR3 is TGTGCCAGCAGCAAGGACAGGGGCGGCTATGGCTACACCTTC.

The chain combines TRBV20-1 with TRBJ2-1; no definite D call. V shed 5 bases and J shed 7 bases, with 18 bases lying between them. The CDR3 runs 14 residues. Germline assignment: CDR1 DFQATT and CDR2 SNEGSKA (reference sequence). The chain's CDR3 is CSARTGPSRNEQFF. The DNA of the CDR3 is TGCAGTGCTCGTACCGGGCCCAGTAGAAATGAGCAGTTCTTC.

This clonotype occurred a few times. The J gene is TRBJ2-1, the V gene TRBV6-2 or TRBV6-3; no reliable D call. The V end lost 4 bases, the J end lost 0 bases, and 10 bases lay between the germline ends. The CDR3 extends over 15 amino acids. Germline V gives CDR1 MNHEY, CDR2 SVGEGT. CDR3 protein: CASSSRVYSYNEQFF. Written as DNA, the CDR3 is TGTGCCAGCAGTTCTCGGGTATACTCCTACAATGAGCAGTTCTTC.

The rearrangement joins TRBV12-3 or TRBV12-4 to TRBJ1-5; no firm D call. Trimming shortened V by 7 bases and J by 7 bases, and 14 bases separated the two germline ends. This CDR3 spans 13 amino acids. The CDR3 nucleotides read TGTGCCAGCACCCGCGAGGTTGGGCAGCCCCAGCATTTT. Translated, it gives CASTREVGQPQHF.

V and J are TRBV5-1 and TRBJ1-1; no firm D call. The CDR3 extends over 14 amino acids. V dropped 5 bases and J dropped 4 bases, with 15 bases sitting between them. In germline, CDR1 is SGHRS, CDR2 YFSETQ. The chain's CDR3 is CASRLLPDGTEAFF. The CDR3 DNA follows: TGCGCCAGCAGGTTATTACCGGACGGCACTGAAGCTTTCTTT.

This clonotype was seen many times. The chain employs TRBV28 and TRBJ1-1; no reliable D call. The CDR3 spans 15 residues. Germline lookup yields CDR1 MDHEN and CDR2 SYDVKM. V was trimmed by 2 bases and J by 1 base, leaving 11 bases between them. The CDR3 loop is CASSLPSEPNTEAFF. CDR3 in DNA: TGTGCCAGCAGTTTACCTTCGGAACCGAACACTGAAGCTTTCTTT.

This chain links TRBV4-2 with TRBJ2-1; 9 nucleotides line up with TRBD1. Trimming took 5 bases from V and 3 from J; bases not matched to a gene: 5. In germline, CDR1 is LGHNA, CDR2 YNFKEQ. The CDR3 consists of 15 residues. CDR3 sequence: CASSSRQGVYNEQFF. The CDR3 DNA is TGTGCCAGCAGCTCCCGACAGGGGGTCTACAATGAGCAGTTCTTC.